This T cell receptor beta chain was captured in a study of CXCR3-negative and CXCR3-positive naive CD8 T cells. Study background: Per-library TRB read counts averaged about 1.5 +/- 0.3 million, adding up to around 140 million in total.

Libraries were UMI-labeled 5' RACE TRB cDNA. TCRdb re-called the 5' RACE reads and catalogs CDR3 proteins one per entry, DNA excluded. The listing contains some 85,000 distinct CDR3 sequences. Study-level results: Naive cells that were CXCR3-negative or CXCR3-positive used TRBV-TRBJ genes alike, while memory cells diverged. Once cells were cryopreserved, CXCR3 expression went down partly, and most assays used fresh PBMCs. Relative to memory CD8+ cells, whose diversity was much lower, both naive subsets had comparably high diversity. For CXCR3-positive naive cells, TRB CDR3s were more hydrophobic than those of CXCR3-negative naive cells.

In the case of this clonotype: Antigen unknown.

This receptor was obtained from a human donor in good health. Some clones in this sample may be carry-over from other donors' samples. Sequenced: naive CXCR3+ CD8+ T cells from blood. The subset: CD45RO-CCR7+CD27+CD95- naive CD8+ T cells expressing CXCR3 (TNR3+).

This chain's CDR3 is CASRPTRAQETQYF. The chain is built from TRBV12-3 or TRBV12-4 and TRBJ2-5; TCRdb calls TRBD1, which cannot be checked without DNA. There are 14 residues in the CDR3.